These 11 T cell receptor beta chains were sequenced from one sample in a study of blood T cells in healthy people across ages. Then a second PCR, running about 6 to 11 cycles, was carried out with a sample-barcoded 5' primer and a J-beta primer mix. MiXCR was run by TCRdb on the 5' RACE reads, yielding one entry per CDR3 protein. This table holds 900,000 to 950,000 distinct CDR3 sequences, approximately 32% found once. This sample also appeared in a second study, on T cells of mothers and their children.

Material: blood. The receptors stem from a woman in her forties in good health.

The V and J genes are TRBV3-1 and TRBJ2-1, with 7 bases aligning to TRBD1. Germline values: CDR1 LGHDT, CDR2 YNNKEL (reference sequence). With 1 base clipped from V and 6 bases from J, the junction kept 6 bases outside the gene matches. The CDR3 sequence is 15 residues long. CDR3 bases: TGTGCCAGCAGCCAAGTCTCCGGGACAGTCAATGAGCAGTTCTTC. Protein sequence: CASSQVSGTVNEQFF.

This clonotype came up a few times. The chain has TRBV7-9 and TRBJ1-5, with 7 bases that match TRBD1. CDR1 SEHNR and CDR2 FQNEAQ come from the germline V gene (reference sequence). The length of the CDR3 is 14 residues. The V segment lost 0 bases and the J segment 7 bases; nucleotides outside the gene matches: 3. The CDR3 loop reads CASSLAGGAQPQHF. CDR3 DNA: TGTGCCAGCAGCTTAGCAGGGGGCGCCCAGCCCCAGCATTTT.

Of note for this clonotype: Relative to the germline gene, one junction end is altered; a read error may explain this. The chain combines TRBV30 with TRBJ1-5, with TRBD1 identical over 7 bases. Looked up from germline, CDR1 is GTSNPN and CDR2 is SVGIG (reference sequence). The CDR3 contains 14 residues. The chain's CDR3 is CACTGTDSSQPQHF. In DNA, the CDR3 is TGTGCCTGTACCGGGACAGATAGCAGTCAGCCCCAGCATTTT.

The CDR3, as DNA: TGTGCCAGCAGCGCCCGACTAGCCCTGGACGAGCAGTACTTC. Its translation: CASSARLALDEQYF. The rearrangement uses TRBV7-2 and TRBJ2-7, with TRBD2 matching 7 bases. The CDR3 runs 14 residues. CDR1 is SGHTA and CDR2 is FQGNSA in the germline V gene. J lost 5 bases, V lost 5 bases, and 9 bases had no gene match.

The V and J genes are TRBV9 and TRBJ2-1; 12 bases line up with TRBD2. CDR1 is SGDLS, CDR2 YYNGEE, per germline. This CDR3 has 16 amino acids. J lost 4 bases, V lost 6 bases, and 8 bases had no gene match. CDR3 residues: CASTQTSGGVYNEQFF. The CDR3 DNA reads as TGTGCCAGCACCCAGACTAGCGGGGGAGTTTACAATGAGCAGTTCTTC.

In its sample, this clonotype was seen many times. The chain employs TRBV5-1 and TRBJ1-2, with 9 bases fitting TRBD1. CDR1 and CDR2 (germline): SGHRS, YFSETQ. Unmatched junction bases numbered 2, after V lost 3 bases and J lost 2 bases. This CDR3 region has 14 residues. This CDR3 is CASSSGTGNYGYTF. The CDR3 DNA follows: TGCGCCAGCAGCTCCGGGACAGGGAACTATGGCTACACCTTC.

This clonotype appeared a few times. V is TRBV11-2 and J is TRBJ1-1; TRBD1 might be the D (6 bases). Per germline, CDR1 SGHAT and CDR2 FQNNGV. The V and J ends lost 3 bases and 3 bases respectively, with 8 bases between them. This CDR3 comprises 13 residues. In DNA form, the CDR3 reads TGTGCCAGCAGCTTCGACAGGTACACTGAAGCTTTCTTT. Protein product: CASSFDRYTEAFF.

Only one count was recorded for this clonotype. The chain couples TRBV9 to TRBJ2-3; TRBD1 might be the D (6 bases). Germline CDR1 reads SGDLS; CDR2 reads YYNGEE. V lost 0 bases to trimming and J lost 0 bases, with 14 bases between them. The CDR3 consists of 17 residues. CDR3 nucleotides: TGTGCCAGCAGCGTAGATGGTGGGGGCCCTAGCACAGATACGCAGTATTTT. It yields the protein CASSVDGGGPSTDTQYF. Drawing the rest from reference TRBV9 and TRBJ2-3, the complete variable domain is DSGVTQTPKHLITATGQRVTLRCSPRSGDLSVYWYQQSLDQGLQFLIQYYNGEERAKGNILERFSAQQFPDLHSELNLSSLELGDSALYFCASSVDGGGPSTDTQYFGPGTRLTVL.

The V and J genes are TRBV20-1 and TRBJ1-1; 11 bases line up with TRBD1. Germline CDR1 is DFQATT and CDR2 is SNEGSKA (reference sequence). The CDR3 contains 12 residues. Trimming took 6 bases from V and 7 from J; bases not matched to a gene: 4. CDR3 bases: TGCAGTGCGGACAGGGGGCCAGGTGAAGCTTTCTTT. Residues: CSADRGPGEAFF.

This rearrangement joins TRBV7-9 to TRBJ1-6; 7 bases match TRBD1. The germline V gene has CDR1 SEHNR and CDR2 FQNEAQ (reference sequence). The CDR3 covers 15 residues. Trimming at V came to 1 base and at J to 9 bases, leaving 6 bases not matched to a gene. DNA of the CDR3: TGTGCCAGCAGCTTAGGAGGGGGCGAGGGTTCACCCCTCCACTTT. Translation: CASSLGGGEGSPLHF. Using reference TRBV7-9 and TRBJ1-6 for the parts outside the CDR3, the full variable domain is DTGVSQNPRHKITKRGQNVTFRCDPISEHNRLYWYRQTLGQGPEFLTYFQNEAQLEKSRLLSDRFSAERPKGSFSTLEIQRTEQGDSAMYLCASSLGGGEGSPLHFGNGTRLTVT.

As to this clonotype: The germline gene is not matched at one end of the junction; a read error may be the cause. This rearrangement joins TRBV5-1 to TRBJ1-2; weak D call: TRBD1 (6 bases). CDR3 length equals 15 residues. The V gene's germline CDR1 is SGHRS and CDR2 YFSETQ. The CDR3 coding sequence is TGCGCCAGCAACCTTACTTTTCAGGGGAACTATGGCAACACCTTC. This encodes CASNLTFQGNYGNTF.